This T cell receptor beta chain was profiled in a study of cytomegalovirus exposure and HLA in healthy donors. The wider study: The 550 to 800 first-cohort repertoires and the 95 to 150 validation repertoires shared the same platform, a later analysis reported.

This clone was found once. The antigen remains undetermined. The CDR3 runs 14 residues. Germline CDR1 is KGHSH and CDR2 is LQKENI. J gave up 5 bases and V 3 bases, and 4 bases lay outside the gene matches. Sequencing was performed with immunoSEQ multiplex PCR; in TCRdb, only in-frame clones are kept and a portion is missing. The sample consists of about 220,000 clones, 85% to 95% of them appearing once. General study results and limits: One later analysis, an examination of the approximately 120 validation repertoires, found that first-cohort TCR clusters tended to co-occur in them.

The chain recombines TRBV18 with TRBJ2-3; 8 nucleotides agree with TRBD2. Sequenced sample: PBMCs. This TCR was recovered from a young woman in good health and CMV-seronegative. The CDR3 region has the DNA TGTGCCAGCTCACCGAGAAGCGGGAGAGATACGCAGTATTTT. Residues: CASSPRSGRDTQYF.